The entry below gives a single T cell receptor (beta chain) sequence along with its context. Trimming removed 5 bases from V and 0 bases from J; junction bases left unmatched: 7. CDR3 size: 17 residues. In germline, CDR1 is MDHEN, CDR2 SYDVKM. The data belong to a study of T cell changes during pregnancy in multiple sclerosis. Assay: immunoSEQ multiplex PCR; the TCRdb copy retains only in-frame clones and omits some. Among 130,000 or so clones, roughly 95% were seen once, and the ten largest hold around 0.46%. The source is a female donor with multiple sclerosis, enrolled in a pregnancy study. Specimen: peripheral blood, collected after pregnancy. The rearrangement links TRBV28 to TRBJ1-5; 10 positions match TRBD1. The CDR3 region is CASSGGTGEYSNQPQHF. DNA of the CDR3: TGTGCCAGCAGTGGAGGGACAGGGGAGTATAGCAATCAGCCCCAGCATTTT.